Each of the 17 T cell receptor beta chains below was sequenced from the same sample in a study of cytomegalovirus exposure and HLA in healthy donors. Sequencing was performed with immunoSEQ multiplex PCR; in TCRdb, only in-frame clones are kept and a portion is missing. The table records 80,000 to 100,000 clones, around 85% of them present only once. Sequencing was carried out using PBMCs. The receptors stem from a young woman in good health and CMV-seronegative.

The rearrangement uses TRBV27 and TRBJ1-4; D might be TRBD1 (6 bases). The CDR3 is made up of 15 amino acids. Trimming cost V 6 bases and J 4 bases, with 15 bases left between them. Germline V lookup: CDR1 MNHEY, CDR2 SMNVEV (reference sequence). The CDR3 DNA sequence: TGTGCCAGCAGGGAGACCGGACAGTATAATGAAAAACTGTTTTTT. Protein: CASRETGQYNEKLFF.

The V and J genes are TRBV5-4 and TRBJ2-2; no reliable D call. V gave up 3 bases and J gave up 1 base, with 13 bases separating them. The V gene's germline CDR1 is SGHNT and CDR2 YYREEE (reference sequence). The CDR3 covers 16 residues. The CDR3 spells CASSWKMSGNTGELFF. In DNA form, the CDR3 reads TGTGCCAGCAGCTGGAAGATGTCAGGGAACACCGGGGAGCTGTTTTTT.

In the case of this clone: The sample contains more than one DNA sequence encoding this CDR3. V usage is TRBV13 and J usage is TRBJ2-2, with a weak D call TRBD1 (5 bases). This CDR3 spans 13 amino acids. Trimming removed 4 bases at V and 6 bases at J, with 9 bases between. CDR1 is PRHDT, CDR2 FYEKMQ, per germline (reference sequence). The CDR3 loop reads CASSSTGPGELFF. Here the CDR3 DNA reads TGTGCCAGCAGCTCCACAGGTCCCGGGGAGCTGTTTTTT.

The V call is TRBV7-9, the J call TRBJ1-3, with unresolved D. Between the trimmed V and J ends, which lost 0 bases and 8 bases, there was a span of 8 bases. Germline loops: CDR1 SEHNR, CDR2 FQNEAQ (reference sequence). CDR3 length: 13 amino acids. CDR3 sequence reads: CASSLAQAHTIYF. The CDR3 region has the DNA TGTGCCAGCAGCTTAGCGCAGGCTCACACCATATATTTT.

The chain combines TRBV7-2 with TRBJ1-2; 8 bases align to TRBD1. CDR3 length: 15 amino acids. Germline assignment: CDR1 SGHTA and CDR2 FQGNSA. J gave up 8 bases and V 0 bases, and 8 bases lay outside the gene matches. The CDR3 DNA is TGTGCCAGCAGCTTAGCGGGACAGGCCCGACGCGGCTACACCTTC. This sequence encodes CASSLAGQARRGYTF.

The J gene is TRBJ1-3, the V gene TRBV9, with unresolved D. The CDR3 contains 12 residues. Trimming took 0 bases from V and 12 from J, leaving 10 bases between them. CDR1 is SGDLS and CDR2 is YYNGEE in the germline V gene. The CDR3 reads CASSVGLGGIYF. The CDR3 region has the DNA TGTGCCAGCAGCGTAGGTCTGGGAGGCATATATTTT.

The chain joins TRBV5-4 to TRBJ1-2; D gene unclear. V shed 4 bases and J shed 6 bases, with 16 bases lying between them. CDR3 length: 14 amino acids. Germline-derived CDR1 and CDR2 are SGHNT and YYREEE (reference sequence). The CDR3 DNA follows: TGTGCCAGCAGCCCCGCCCGGGGATTCGATGGCTACACCTTC. Translation gives CASSPARGFDGYTF.

In this sample, this clone turned up a few times. This chain links TRBV28 with TRBJ1-4; the match to TRBD1 covers 7 bases. The germline V gene has CDR1 MDHEN and CDR2 SYDVKM. V shed 8 bases and J 5 bases; nucleotides not matched to a gene: 17. The CDR3 spans 17 residues. CDR3 DNA sequence: TGTGCCAGCTGGCCTGACAGGGAACCGCACTTCAATGAAAAACTGTTTTTT. Residues: CASWPDREPHFNEKLFF.

This chain connects TRBV2 to TRBJ2-3, with D uncertain. The germline V and J ends were trimmed by 7 bases and 4 bases, with 9 bases remaining between them. There are 12 residues in the CDR3. CDR1 is SNHLY and CDR2 is FYNNEI in the germline V gene. The CDR3 spells CASTQPPDTQYF. The CDR3 DNA is TGTGCCAGCACACAGCCCCCAGATACGCAGTATTTT.

This sequence joins TRBV4-1 and TRBJ1-1, with a weak D call TRBD1 (5 bases). This CDR3 has 15 residues. The V gene's germline CDR1 is MGHRA and CDR2 YSYEKL. Trimming stripped 1 base from V and 5 bases from J, with 14 bases between. The CDR3 DNA sequence: TGCGCCAGCAGCCAAGTATCGGGGGTTGGGACTGAAGCTTTCTTT. Encoded protein: CASSQVSGVGTEAFF.

The CDR3 DNA is TGCGCCAGCAGCCATACCAGCGGGGGAAGGTACGAGCAGTACTTC. Protein sequence: CASSHTSGGRYEQYF. V and J are TRBV4-1 and TRBJ2-7; the match to TRBD2 covers 8 bases. The V segment lost 3 bases and the J segment 4 bases; nucleotides outside the gene matches: 8. The CDR3 extends over 15 amino acids. The germline V gene encodes CDR1 MGHRA and CDR2 YSYEKL.

The gene calls are TRBV6-5 and TRBJ1-2; TRBD1 matches at 8 bases. J gave up 3 bases and V 7 bases, and 7 bases lay outside the gene matches. Germline lookup yields CDR1 MNHEY and CDR2 SVGAGI. This CDR3 contains 14 residues. The DNA of the CDR3 is TGTGCCAGCATCGGGAGGACAGGGCACTATGGCTACACCTTC. This translates into CASIGRTGHYGYTF.

The rearrangement links TRBV7-3 to TRBJ2-7; D unclear. CDR3 length: 14 amino acids. Germline CDR1 SGHTA, CDR2 FQGTGA. With 2 bases removed from V and 2 bases from J, the gap between germline ends came to 10 bases. As DNA, the CDR3 is TGTGCCAGCAGCTTAGAATCTGTAGCCTACGAGCAGTACTTC. Translation gives CASSLESVAYEQYF.

The chain combines TRBV9 with TRBJ2-7; 9 bases map to TRBD1. Germline CDR1 and CDR2: SGDLS and YYNGEE. V was clipped by 2 bases and J by 4 bases; unmatched bases: 13. The CDR3 has 17 amino acids. The CDR3 spells CASSVEPGRQGGYEQYF. The CDR3 DNA sequence: TGTGCCAGCAGCGTTGAACCGGGCCGACAGGGGGGTTACGAGCAGTACTTC.

This clone came up a few times. The V call is TRBV5-8, the J call TRBJ2-4; D is perhaps TRBD2 (6 bases). Per germline, CDR1 SGHTS and CDR2 YDEGEE. This CDR3 comprises 12 residues. The V end was cut by 6 bases, the J end by 8 bases, with 12 bases between. CDR3 nucleotides: TGTGCCAGCAAAAACGGGGGTTACATTCAGTACTTC. This encodes CASKNGGYIQYF. Based on the CDR3 plus reference TRBV5-8 and TRBJ2-4, the full variable domain is EAGVTQSPTHLIKTRGQQATLRCSPISGHTSVYWYQQALGLGLQFLLWYDEGEERNRGNFPPRFSGRQFPNYSSELNVNALELEDSALYLCASKNGGYIQYFGAGTRLSVL.

This chain links TRBV5-1 with TRBJ2-1; 10 nucleotides agree with TRBD1. Germline CDR1 and CDR2: SGHRS and YFSETQ. The V segment lost 2 bases and the J segment 10 bases; nucleotides outside the gene matches: 6. The CDR3 totals 14 residues. The CDR3 coding sequence is TGCGCCAGCAGCTTACCGGGACAGGGGATGGAGCAGTTCTTC. Protein: CASSLPGQGMEQFF.

The V call is TRBV7-2, the J call TRBJ2-7; D perhaps matches TRBD1 (6 bases). Germline V lookup: CDR1 SGHTA, CDR2 FQGNSA. The V and J ends lost 5 bases and 9 bases respectively, with 20 bases between them. This CDR3 is built from 14 residues. CDR3 region: CASSPRVAGTRQYF. For the CDR3, the DNA is TGTGCCAGCAGCCCTAGGGTGGCCGGGACAAGGCAGTACTTC.